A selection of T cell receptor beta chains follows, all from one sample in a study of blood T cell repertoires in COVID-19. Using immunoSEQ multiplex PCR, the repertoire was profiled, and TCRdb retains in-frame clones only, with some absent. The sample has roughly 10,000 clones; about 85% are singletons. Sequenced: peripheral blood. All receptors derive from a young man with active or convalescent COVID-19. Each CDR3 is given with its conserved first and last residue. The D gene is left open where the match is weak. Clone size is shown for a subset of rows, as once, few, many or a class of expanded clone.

CASSTGGPTNTEAFF	TGCGCCAGCAGCACGGGGGGGCCCACGAACACTGAAGCTTTCTTT	-	-	TRBJ1-1	TRBV4-1
CASSLDGPYNEQFF	TGTGCCAGCAGCTTAGATGGGCCATACAATGAGCAGTTCTTC	-	-	TRBJ2-1	TRBV7-9
CASSSASGGTDTQYF	TGTGCCAGCAGTTCGGCTAGCGGGGGCACAGATACGCAGTATTTT	-	TRBD2	TRBJ2-3	TRBV6-4
CASSQEPGGLETQYF	TGCGCCAGCAGCCAAGAGCCAGGGGGCCTAGAGACCCAGTACTTC	-	TRBD1	TRBJ2-5	TRBV4-1
CASSLPREGGNYGYTF	TGCGCCAGCAGCTTGCCCCGAGAGGGAGGGAACTATGGCTACACCTTC	few	-	TRBJ1-2	TRBV5-1
CAWRDRGLYGYTF	TGTGCCTGGAGGGACAGGGGGCTCTATGGCTACACCTTC	-	TRBD1	TRBJ1-2	TRBV30
CATLDYPHTGGSEAFF	TGTGCCACCCTAGATTATCCCCACACAGGGGGCTCTGAAGCTTTCTTT	few	TRBD1	TRBJ1-1	TRBV24-1
CAISGPMNTEAFF	TGTGCCATCAGTGGGCCAATGAACACTGAAGCTTTCTTT	-	-	TRBJ1-1	TRBV10-3
CAWSKTGSQPQHF	TGTGCCTGGAGTAAGACAGGGAGTCAGCCCCAGCATTTT	-	TRBD1	TRBJ1-5	TRBV30
CASSPSGVGYNEQFF	TGTGCCAGCAGCCCTTCGGGTGTGGGCTACAATGAGCAGTTCTTC	-	-	TRBJ2-1	TRBV9
CASRLGHEQFF	TGTGCCAGCAGGTTGGGGCATGAGCAGTTCTTC	-	-	TRBJ2-1	TRBV5-4
CASSPRTSGGSTDTQYF	TGTGCCAGCAGCCCACGGACTAGCGGGGGTAGCACAGATACGCAGTATTTT	-	TRBD2	TRBJ2-3	TRBV5-5
CASSPIAGTNTEAFF	TGTGCCAGCAGCCCAATCGCAGGGACTAACACTGAAGCTTTCTTT	-	-	TRBJ1-1	TRBV11-1
CAWSGLDRGSAEAFF	TGTGCCTGGAGTGGATTGGACAGGGGGAGTGCTGAAGCTTTCTTT	-	TRBD1	TRBJ1-1	TRBV30
CASSRGEPGNTIYF	TGTGCCAGCAGTCGCGGGGAGCCAGGAAACACCATATATTTT	-	-	TRBJ1-3	TRBV6-5
CASSLSGHQPQHF	TGTGCCAGCAGCTTAAGTGGGCATCAGCCCCAGCATTTT	-	-	TRBJ1-5	TRBV11-2
CASSYPGQVWKAFF	TGTGCCAGCAGCTACCCGGGACAGGTCTGGAAAGCTTTCTTT	-	TRBD1	TRBJ1-1	TRBV7-2
CASSPGRGSVSSPLHF	TGCGCCAGCAGCCCGGGTAGGGGCTCCGTTAGTTCACCCCTCCACTTT	-	-	TRBJ1-6	TRBV5-1
CASSLELGSPLHF	TGTGCCAGCAGCTTAGAACTTGGTTCACCCCTCCACTTT	-	-	TRBJ1-6	TRBV11-3
CASSPTLQGTGELFF	TGTGCCAGCAGCCCAACCCTACAGGGAACCGGGGAGCTGTTTTTT	-	-	TRBJ2-2	TRBV7-2
CASSLLGSGFYEQYF	TGTGCCAGCAGCTTGTTAGGCAGCGGGTTCTACGAGCAGTACTTC	once	-	TRBJ2-7	TRBV5-6
CASSPGVGSGRSYNEQFF	TGTGCCAGCAGCCCCGGGGTAGGAAGCGGGCGCTCCTACAATGAGCAGTTCTTC	-	-	TRBJ2-1	TRBV6-4
CASSPGTGGYQETQYF	TGCGCCAGCAGCCCCGGGACAGGGGGTTACCAAGAGACCCAGTACTTC	-	TRBD1	TRBJ2-5	TRBV5-1
CASSRGLAGEETQYF	TGTGCCAGCAGCCGAGGACTAGCGGGGGAAGAGACCCAGTACTTC	-	TRBD2	TRBJ2-5	TRBV7-3
CASGLFGGAPNEQFF	TGTGCTAGTGGTTTGTTCGGGGGGGCCCCCAATGAGCAGTTCTTC	-	TRBD2	TRBJ2-1	TRBV12-5
CATSDVRDNTGELFF	TGTGCCACCAGTGATGTCCGGGATAACACCGGGGAGCTGTTTTTT	once	-	TRBJ2-2	TRBV24-1